This T cell receptor (beta chain) was captured by sequencing in a study of Ad26.COV2.S vaccination and SARS-CoV-2 variants (dated by TCRdb to about 2021). At the level of the whole study: Donors in the vaccine arm were drawn from COV1001, a multicentre, randomized, double-blind, placebo-controlled phase I-IIa trial testing Ad26.COV2.S in healthy adults. Ad26.COV2.S was given intramuscularly at 5x10^10 or 1x10^11 viral particles, as a single shot or as two shots 56 days apart. The specificity and breadth of SARS-CoV-2-reactive T cell receptors after Ad26.COV2.S vaccination were assessed by TCRbeta repertoire sequencing. The TCR-sequenced set comprised about 32 samples: around 20 Ad26.COV2.S vaccine recipients, 5 placebo recipients and 8 SARS-CoV-2 convalescent individuals. Participants in the trial were split at random into five groups of five each, receiving low-dose or high-dose Ad26.COV2.S once or twice, or else placebo on both occasions. Investigators remained blinded to trial group allocation during experiments and outcome assessment.

The CDR3 sequence holds 13 residues, the cysteine and phenylalanine included. CDR3 DNA is the only sequence kept; it has 39 bases, read in frame from the first base. The germline V gene encodes CDR1 MNHEY and CDR2 SVGAGI. V sheds 2 bases and J sheds 8 bases, leaving 10 bases between their ends. The treatment or condition tag for this specimen amounts to: around 19 received Ad26.COV2.S at low or high dose, single or two shots; five or six received placebo; per-sample allocation not given. For vaccine and placebo recipients, the sequenced repertoires came from samples collected on day 63 after the first injection. Between 29 July and 7 August 2020, Cohort 1b enrolled approximately 26 adults aged 18-55 years at one site in Boston, USA. Ad26.COV2.S consisted of a replication-incompetent adenovirus type 26 vector by which a prefusion-stabilized SARS-CoV-2 spike protein from the original Wuhan strain was expressed.

The immunoSEQ Assay was the method used to sequence TCRbeta CDR3 regions. After extraction, genomic DNA underwent amplification by bias-controlled multiplex PCR, followed by high-throughput sequencing. As for the original processing: To quantify the absolute abundance of every unique TCRbeta CDR3 region, sequences were collapsed and filtered. T cell fraction was estimated by normalizing TCRbeta template counts to usable DNA, with usable DNA measured through amplification of reference genes found in all nucleated cells. Repertoire TCRs were annotated as SARS-CoV-2-specific when V gene, CDR3 amino acid sequence and J gene were exactly matched to a known reactive TCR set. MIRA supplied the reference SARS-CoV-2 TCR set, which was filtered for enrichment in COVID-19-positive ImmuneCODE repertoires so that public or cross-reactive TCRs were removed. Using the MIRA antigens, annotated TCRs were further analysed by specific ORF or by position within an ORF. Breadth was defined as the number of annotated unique rearrangements divided by the total number of unique productive rearrangements, and depth was defined as the summed frequency of the annotated unique rearrangements. Two-sided Wilcoxon rank-sum tests were used to compare TCR breadth between groups. The source is immuneACCESS, and TCRdb retained only in-frame sequences with V and J called. Part of the clones is not carried over; for the studies checked, unresolved V genes explain less than half of this, and the remainder is unexplained. D and trimming come from the DNA, and the V and J calls and clone size come from that table. A total of 300,000 to 350,000 clones appear in this sample, 86% of them only once. Around a tenth of the sample belongs to the ten largest clones.

The investigation overall reported the following: The study was not powered for comparison of responses between vaccine doses or regimens. According to the authors, total T cell responses may have been underestimated by the TCR breadth and depth analyses. Substantial breadth of spike-specific CD8+ and CD4+ T cell responses was reported after vaccination. Comparable non-spike TCR breadth was observed between vaccine and placebo recipients, consistent with only spike being contained in the vaccine. Ad26.COV2.S recipients had higher spike-specific TCR breadth than placebo recipients (P = 0.0014).

Points on this clone: Its recognized antigen is unknown. The input lacks base qualities; no much larger clone sits a single base away.

The source is a person aged 18-60 years who received the Ad26.COV2.S COVID-19 vaccine or a placebo. The rearrangement combines TRBV6-5 with TRBJ2-1; the D element could tentatively be TRBD1 or TRBD2, as 5 bases agree for each. The input for sequencing was peripheral blood, taken in a trial of Ad26.COV2.S vaccine versus placebo. The CDR3 protein is CASSYTGAHEQFF. The DNA is TGTGCCAGCAGTTACACCGGGGCCCATGAGCAGTTCTTC.